A single sample gave rise to the 27 T cell receptor beta chains below, sequenced in a study of early T cells in non-severe SARS-CoV-2 infection. TCRdb re-called the 5' RACE reads through MiXCR, storing one row per CDR3 protein. In the table there are 97,000 or so distinct CDR3 sequences, less than 15% of which are singletons. Sequencing input: whole blood. The receptor set was obtained from an adult who was a healthcare worker with PCR-confirmed SARS-CoV-2 infection or an uninfected control (not recorded which).

This clonotype was recorded a few times. The rearrangement links TRBV28 to TRBJ2-5; the match to TRBD2 covers 12 bases. Germline CDR1 reads MDHEN; CDR2 reads SYDVKM. V trimming: 1 base; J trimming: 5 bases; junction bases outside the gene matches: 5. This CDR3 comprises 16 residues. CDR3 in DNA: TGTGCCAGCAGTTTATACAGACTAGCGGGAGTCGAGACCCAGTACTTC. Its protein is CASSLYRLAGVETQYF.

This clonotype was observed many times. The chain joins TRBV7-6 to TRBJ2-5, with a possible D match to TRBD2 (5 bases). The V gene lost 5 bases and the J gene lost 1 base, with 14 bases spanning the gap. The CDR3 loop spans 15 amino acids. The germline V gene encodes CDR1 SGHVS and CDR2 FNYEAQ. The DNA of the CDR3 is TGTGCCAGCAGCGCCCCCCTAGCAGTCCAAGAGACCCAGTACTTC. The encoded protein is CASSAPLAVQETQYF.

This clonotype has more than one count but fewer than ten. The V gene is TRBV7-9, the J gene TRBJ1-2; the D gene is possibly TRBD1 (6 bases). There are 13 residues in the CDR3. CDR1 is SEHNR, CDR2 FQNEAQ, per germline (reference sequence). Trimming stripped 5 bases from V and 8 bases from J, with 15 bases between. This CDR3 is CASSPLRGRGYTF. The CDR3 bases are TGTGCCAGCAGCCCTTTGAGGGGGAGAGGCTACACCTTC.

This clonotype was seen more than once but under ten times. The chain couples TRBV30 to TRBJ2-1; D remains ambiguous. The CDR3 runs 11 residues. Trimming removed 2 bases from V and 9 bases from J, with 8 bases in between. Germline loops: CDR1 GTSNPN, CDR2 SVGIG (reference sequence). CDR3 sequence (DNA): TGTGCCTGGAGTCTGGGCCCTGAGCAGTTCTTC. Protein sequence: CAWSLGPEQFF.

This chain uses TRBV15 with TRBJ2-7; the match to TRBD2 covers 8 bases. CDR3 length: 16 amino acids. CDR1 and CDR2 (germline): LNHNV, YYDKDF (reference sequence). V lost 1 base to trimming and J lost 4 bases; unmatched junction nucleotides: 9. The CDR3 region is CATSRGKRESLYEQYF. In DNA, the CDR3 is TGTGCCACCAGCAGAGGGAAGCGGGAGTCCCTTTACGAGCAGTACTTC.

This clonotype was observed many times. The genes are TRBV11-2 and TRBJ2-7, with D perhaps matching TRBD2 (6 bases). The germline V gene encodes CDR1 SGHAT and CDR2 FQNNGV. The length of the CDR3 is 15 residues. V lost 2 bases, J lost 1 base, and 12 bases lay in between. CDR3 region: CASSLPGGVSYEQYF. The CDR3 nucleotides read TGTGCCAGCAGCTTACCCGGGGGTGTATCCTACGAGCAGTACTTC. Looking up the rest from reference TRBV11-2 and TRBJ2-7 gives the full variable domain: EAGVAQSPRYKIIEKRQSVAFWCNPISGHATLYWYQQILGQGPKLLIQFQNNGVVDDSQLPKDRFSAERLKGVDSTLKIQPAKLEDSAVYLCASSLPGGVSYEQYFGPGTRLTVT.

In its sample, this clonotype was seen many times. This chain joins TRBV5-4 and TRBJ1-1; 7 positions agree with TRBD1. CDR1 is SGHNT and CDR2 is YYREEE in the germline V gene (reference sequence). This CDR3 is built from 13 residues. Trimming took 4 bases from V and 9 from J; bases not matched to a gene: 9. The CDR3 is CASSPDGQEQAFF. DNA for the CDR3: TGTGCCAGCAGCCCGGATGGACAGGAGCAAGCTTTCTTT. Together with reference TRBV5-4 and TRBJ1-1, the CDR3 gives the full variable domain: ETGVTQSPTHLIKTRGQQVTLRCSSQSGHNTVSWYQQALGQGPQFIFQYYREEENGRGNFPPRFSGLQFPNYSSELNVNALELDDSALYLCASSPDGQEQAFFGQGTRLTVV.

Ten or more counts support this clonotype. CDR3 DNA sequence: TGTGCCAGCAGCCAAGCAGGCTATGGCTACACCTTC. This encodes CASSQAGYGYTF. The chain employs TRBV3-1 and TRBJ1-2; no clear D. This CDR3 has 12 residues. V was shortened by 1 base and J by 4 bases, with 4 bases between the two germline ends. Germline loops: CDR1 LGHDT, CDR2 YNNKEL (reference sequence).

This clonotype was seen ten or more times. This rearrangement joins TRBV6-6 to TRBJ2-3; D unresolved. CDR3 length: 11 residues. With 6 bases removed from V and 8 bases from J, the gap between germline ends came to 9 bases. From germline, CDR1 is MNHNY and CDR2 SVGAGI (reference sequence). CDR3 nucleotides: TGTGCCAGCAGCCCCACCGCTACGCAGTATTTT. This translates into CASSPTATQYF.

This clonotype has a handful of counts. In DNA, the CDR3 is TGTGCCAGCAGAACAGAATACGAGCAGTACTTC. This sequence encodes CASRTEYEQYF. The chain uses TRBV6-2 or TRBV6-3 and TRBJ2-7; D gene uncertain. Trimming removed 6 bases at V and 4 bases at J, with 7 bases between. CDR1 is MNHEY, CDR2 SVGEGT, per germline. This CDR3 has 11 residues.

The chain recombines TRBV5-1 with TRBJ2-1, with TRBD2 identical over 13 bases. The trim removed 9 bases at V and 15 bases at J, leaving 9 bases unmatched. Germline V lookup: CDR1 SGHRS, CDR2 YFSETQ. The CDR3 spans 12 residues. The CDR3 bases are TGCGCCATCGAAAGGACTAGCGGGAGTTCGTTCTTC. Translation gives CAIERTSGSSFF.

This clonotype appeared many times. The chain links TRBV7-8 to TRBJ1-1; TRBD1 might be the D (6 bases). The CDR3 contains 18 residues. Germline CDR1 reads SGHVS; CDR2 reads FQNEAQ. V was pared by 2 bases and J by 6 bases, with 25 bases between. The CDR3 region has the DNA TGTGCCAGCAGCTTAAGGACGGGGGGCAGACCCCCCGGTCCTGAAGCTTTCTTT. Its protein is CASSLRTGGRPPGPEAFF.

A remark on this clonotype: Its ends do not fully match the called genes, so a read error is possible. The genes are TRBV6-1 and TRBJ2-1; D gene unclear. The CDR3 runs to 11 residues. The germline V gene has CDR1 MNHNS and CDR2 SASEGT. The CDR3 region is CASCTYHEQFF. The CDR3 DNA is TGTGCCAGCTGCACCTACCATGAGCAGTTCTTC.

The V gene is TRBV12-3 or TRBV12-4, the J gene TRBJ2-1; D ambiguous. Trimming left V 5 bases short and J 6 bases short, with 5 bases between. The CDR3 loop spans 11 amino acids. The CDR3, as DNA: TGTGCCAGCAGTCGCTTCAATGAGCAGTTCTTC. This codes for CASSRFNEQFF.

As regards this clonotype: The junction does not match germline at one end; this may be a read error. V is TRBV5-1 and J is TRBJ2-4; D is perhaps TRBD1 or TRBD2 (6 bases each). Looked up from germline, CDR1 is SGHRS and CDR2 is YFSETQ. The CDR3 is made up of 15 amino acids. The CDR3 loop is CVSSPGQPGGDIQYF. Written as DNA, the CDR3 is TGCGTCAGCAGCCCCGGACAGCCCGGAGGGGACATTCAGTACTTC.

The rearrangement joins TRBV6-5 to TRBJ2-7; TRBD2 aligns across 11 bases. This CDR3 contains 15 residues. Germline-derived CDR1 and CDR2 are MNHEY and SVGAGI. The V and J ends lost 8 bases and 2 bases, in that order; junction bases with no gene match: 8. CDR3 region: CASSPWGLAAYEQYF. The CDR3 DNA sequence: TGTGCCAGCTCCCCCTGGGGACTAGCGGCCTACGAGCAGTACTTC.

This clonotype appeared a few times. J is TRBJ1-6 and V is TRBV20-1, with 8 nucleotides matching TRBD1. Losses at the gene ends were 1 base for V and 7 bases for J; bases not matched to a gene: 6. The CDR3 consists of 15 residues. CDR1 DFQATT and CDR2 SNEGSKA come from the germline V gene (reference sequence). The CDR3 DNA is TGCAGTGCTAGAGTCGGGACAGGTGGGAATTCACCCCTCCACTTT. This gives the protein CSARVGTGGNSPLHF.

V and J are TRBV18 and TRBJ1-2; perhaps TRBD1 as D (5 bases). The CDR3 totals 14 residues. V dropped 5 bases and J dropped 8 bases, with 18 bases sitting between them. CDR1 and CDR2 (germline): KGHSH, LQKENI. CDR3 amino acids: CASSSSGTPKGYTF. The DNA of the CDR3 is TGTGCCAGCTCATCCTCCGGGACCCCGAAAGGCTACACCTTC.

The V and J genes are TRBV28 and TRBJ2-7; the D gene is possibly TRBD1 (6 bases). The CDR3 sequence is 12 residues long. V was cut by 6 bases and J by 4 bases, with 10 bases left in between. Looked up from germline, CDR1 is MDHEN and CDR2 is SYDVKM. CDR3 sequence reads: CASRDSPYEQYF. The CDR3 DNA reads TGTGCCAGCAGGGACAGCCCTTACGAGCAGTACTTC. Full variable domain (outside the CDR3, taken from reference TRBV28 and TRBJ2-7): DVKVTQSSRYLVKRTGEKVFLECVQDMDHENMFWYRQDPGLGLRLIYFSYDVKMKEKGDIPEGYSVSREKKERFSLILESASTNQTSMYLCASRDSPYEQYFGPGTRLTVT.

In this sample, this clonotype turned up a few times. The chain links TRBV7-9 to TRBJ2-2; 10 nucleotides agree with TRBD2. This CDR3 contains 15 residues. CDR1 SEHNR and CDR2 FQNEAQ come from the germline V gene (reference sequence). J lost 6 bases, V lost 4 bases, and 5 bases had no gene match. DNA for the CDR3: TGTGCCAGCAGCTCTCTAGCGGGAGTAGCCGGGGAGCTGTTTTTT. The encoded protein is CASSSLAGVAGELFF. Combining the CDR3 with reference TRBV7-9 and TRBJ2-2 gives the whole variable domain DTGVSQNPRHKITKRGQNVTFRCDPISEHNRLYWYRQTLGQGPEFLTYFQNEAQLEKSRLLSDRFSAERPKGSFSTLEIQRTEQGDSAMYLCASSSLAGVAGELFFGEGSRLTVL.

This clonotype was seen more than once but under ten times. The chain has TRBV7-8 and TRBJ2-2; D is uncertain. The CDR3 totals 13 residues. V was clipped by 5 bases and J by 3 bases, with 7 bases between them. Germline CDR1 is SGHVS and CDR2 is FQNEAQ. Here the CDR3 reads CASSPQDTGELFF. DNA of the CDR3: TGTGCCAGCAGCCCCCAGGACACCGGGGAGCTGTTTTTT.

V usage is TRBV19 and J usage is TRBJ1-2; possible D gene TRBD1, 6 bases. This CDR3 has 13 residues. V was pared by 6 bases and J by 8 bases, with 16 bases between. Germline V CDR1 and CDR2: LNHDA, SQIVND (reference sequence). CDR3 bases: TGTGCCAGTAGCCACTCGGGGGCGCGGGGCTACACCTTC. Translating gives CASSHSGARGYTF.

Remarks on this clonotype: Germline and junction disagree at one end, which may indicate a read error. The rearrangement links TRBV10-3 to TRBJ2-4, with a weak D call TRBD1 (6 bases). The CDR3 length is 15 residues. CDR1 and CDR2 from the germline V gene are ENHRY and SYGVKD. CDR3 nucleotide sequence: TGTGCCATCAGGCAGGGGTTAGAGGCCAAAAGCATTCAGTACTTC. This translates into CAIRQGLEAKSIQYF.

This clonotype was counted many times. This sequence joins TRBV7-9 and TRBJ2-3; 12 nucleotides match TRBD2. The V gene end was trimmed by 3 bases and the J gene end by 5 bases; junction bases not matched to a gene: 6. Per the germline V gene, CDR1 is SEHNR and CDR2 is FQNEAQ (reference sequence). CDR3 length: 16 residues. CDR3 bases: TGTGCCAGCAGCTTCCCTAGCGGGAGGGACAGAGATACGCAGTATTTT. Protein product: CASSFPSGRDRDTQYF.

The gene calls are TRBV10-3 and TRBJ2-7, with 10 bases fitting TRBD1. J lost 5 bases, V lost 4 bases, and 5 bases had no gene match. CDR1 is ENHRY, CDR2 SYGVKD, per germline. There are 14 residues in the CDR3. CDR3 bases: TGTGCCATCAGTGGTGGGACAGGGGCCCACGAGCAGTACTTC. It codes for CAISGGTGAHEQYF.

This clonotype came up many times. The chain joins TRBV6-1 to TRBJ2-1; 10 bases match TRBD1. CDR1 is MNHNS, CDR2 SASEGT, per germline. After removal of 6 bases from V and 6 bases from J, the junction contained 20 bases not matched to a gene. CDR3 length: 19 residues. CDR3 DNA sequence: TGTGCCAGCAGCCTTACCGGGACAGGGGCTGAAAGGTCTGCCAATGAGCAGTTCTTC. Protein sequence: CASSLTGTGAERSANEQFF.

The genes are TRBV28 and TRBJ1-1; D uncertain. The CDR3 covers 15 residues. Trimming took off 6 bases at V and 4 bases at J, with 18 bases between the two ends. CDR1 is MDHEN and CDR2 is SYDVKM in the germline V gene. The CDR3 region has the DNA TGTGCCAGCAGCCTGAGTACGGCGGGCGGCACTGAAGCTTTCTTT. As protein: CASSLSTAGGTEAFF.